Following are 13 T cell receptor beta chains from one sample sequenced in a study of a mutant IDH1 vaccine in newly diagnosed glioma. These receptors lack a known antigen. Sequencing used immunoSEQ multiplex PCR; TCRdb keeps in-frame clones, though not all of them. The sample shows about 83,000 clones, approximately 80% of them seen only once. Time point: week 47, end of study. Mutant IDH1 20-mer peptide, at 300 ug, made up each vaccine dose, with topical imiquimod. Material: PBMCs, obtained from a glioma patient whose treatment included an IDH1 peptide vaccine. The receptors shown here come from a man aged 35 to 55 with glioma.

The genes are TRBV6-5 and TRBJ1-1; tentative D call: TRBD1 (6 bases). V lost 4 bases and J 1 base, leaving 16 bases between the germline ends. Germline V gives CDR1 MNHEY, CDR2 SVGAGI. The CDR3 sequence is 16 residues long. CDR3 DNA: TGTGCCAGCAGTTCTCCTGGGGGGCACGGGAACACTGAAGCTTTCTTT. As protein: CASSSPGGHGNTEAFF.

The chain employs TRBV6-5 and TRBJ2-1, with TRBD2 as a possible D gene (7 bases). The CDR3 extends over 13 amino acids. CDR1 and CDR2 (germline): MNHEY, SVGAGI. V was cut by 8 bases and J by 7 bases, with 15 bases left in between. The DNA of the CDR3 is TGTGCCAGCCGAAGGGAGGGGACAAATGAGCAGTTCTTC. This translates into CASRREGTNEQFF.

The gene calls are TRBV5-4 and TRBJ1-6; D is ambiguous. CDR1 and CDR2 from the germline V gene are SGHNT and YYREEE (reference sequence). The length of the CDR3 is 12 residues. V lost 7 bases to trimming and J lost 8 bases, with 10 bases between them. CDR3 bases: TGTGCCAGCGGCACCCCAGATTCACCCCTCCACTTT. Its translation is CASGTPDSPLHF.

About this clone: Other DNA sequences within the sample encode an identical CDR3. The rearrangement links TRBV4-3 to TRBJ1-5; tentatively, D is TRBD1 (5 bases). CDR1 is LGHNA and CDR2 is YSLEER in the germline V gene. Trimming took off 0 bases at V and 4 bases at J, with 10 bases between the two ends. This CDR3 is 15 amino acids long. For the CDR3, the DNA is TGCGCCAGCAGCCAAGATTTGGCAGGGAATCAGCCCCAGCATTTT. The encoded protein is CASSQDLAGNQPQHF.

Within the sample, this clone is medium-sized. This chain connects TRBV28 to TRBJ1-2; 7 positions match TRBD1. Germline CDR1 MDHEN, CDR2 SYDVKM. V dropped 2 bases and J dropped 4; count of bases not matched to a gene: 7. The CDR3 is 15 residues long. CDR3 DNA sequence: TGTGCCAGCAGTTTAGCGCCGGACAGGATCTATGGCTACACCTTC. This sequence encodes CASSLAPDRIYGYTF.

V is TRBV15 and J is TRBJ1-1, with 7 bases that match TRBD1. The germline gives CDR1 LNHNV, CDR2 YYDKDF (reference sequence). With V trimmed by 4 bases and J by 4 bases, 6 bases remained unmatched. The CDR3 is 14 amino acids. The CDR3: CATSIKGARTEAFF. Written as DNA, the CDR3 is TGTGCCACCAGCATTAAGGGGGCTCGCACTGAAGCTTTCTTT.

Here the CDR3 reads CASSLNGGLNTEAFF. In DNA, the CDR3 is TGTGCCAGCAGCTTGAACGGGGGTCTGAACACTGAAGCTTTCTTT. J is TRBJ1-1 and V is TRBV5-6; D perhaps matches TRBD1 (5 bases). The CDR3 is 15 residues long. With 1 base removed from V and 0 bases from J, the gap between germline ends came to 10 bases. Germline lookup yields CDR1 SGHDT and CDR2 YYEEEE.

CDR3 bases: TGTGCCAGCAGTTACGACGTCAGGGGGAAAGGTGAAGCTTTCTTT. Residues: CASSYDVRGKGEAFF. V and J are TRBV6-5 and TRBJ1-1, with 7 bases that match TRBD1. Germline assignment: CDR1 MNHEY and CDR2 SVGAGI. The CDR3 spans 15 residues. The V gene end was trimmed by 2 bases and the J gene end by 7 bases; junction bases not matched to a gene: 10.

The chain recombines TRBV27 with TRBJ2-1; 7 nucleotides line up with TRBD2. Trimming took 1 base from V and 10 from J; bases not matched to a gene: 1. The CDR3 runs 12 residues. Germline-derived CDR1 and CDR2 are MNHEY and SMNVEV (reference sequence). DNA for the CDR3: TGTGCCAGCAGTTTATTCGGGGGGGAGCAGTTCTTC. Its translation is CASSLFGGEQFF.

CDR3 loop: CASSLVPGLYEQYF. The CDR3 DNA is TGTGCCAGCAGCTTAGTCCCCGGCCTATACGAGCAGTACTTC. This chain uses TRBV7-2 with TRBJ2-7; D remains unclear. This CDR3 comprises 14 residues. Trimming took off 1 base at V and 4 bases at J, with 11 bases between the two ends. The germline gives CDR1 SGHTA, CDR2 FQGNSA. The full variable domain, with the rest looked up from reference TRBV7-2 and TRBJ2-7, is GAGVSQSPSNKVTEKGKDVELRCDPISGHTALYWYRQSLGQGLEFLIYFQGNSAPDKSGLPSDRFSAERTGGSVSTLTIQRTQQEDSAVYLCASSLVPGLYEQYFGPGTRLTVT.

This clone was seen a single time. V gene TRBV5-4 combines with J gene TRBJ2-7, with TRBD1 matching over 11 bases. With 4 bases clipped from V and 4 bases from J, the junction kept 7 bases outside the gene matches. Germline assignment: CDR1 SGHNT and CDR2 YYREEE (reference sequence). The CDR3 runs to 15 residues. The CDR3 coding sequence is TGTGCCAGCAGCCGAAGGACAGGGGGCGGATACGAGCAGTACTTC. Translation gives CASSRRTGGGYEQYF.

This rearrangement joins TRBV13 to TRBJ2-1; D is undetermined. V was clipped by 8 bases and J by 2 bases, with 7 bases between them. The germline gives CDR1 PRHDT, CDR2 FYEKMQ (reference sequence). The CDR3 is made up of 12 amino acids. The CDR3 DNA reads as TGTGCCAGCGCCGGGCCCTACAATGAGCAGTTCTTC. This sequence encodes CASAGPYNEQFF.

The V call is TRBV15, the J call TRBJ2-7; D unclear. The CDR3 has 16 residues. Trimming took 1 base from V and 2 from J, leaving 15 bases between them. Germline V gene data show CDR1 as LNHNV and CDR2 as YYDKDF (reference sequence). Written as DNA, the CDR3 is TGTGCCACCAGCAGAGGACGGGTGGGGAACCCCTACGAGCAGTACTTC. Translation gives CATSRGRVGNPYEQYF.